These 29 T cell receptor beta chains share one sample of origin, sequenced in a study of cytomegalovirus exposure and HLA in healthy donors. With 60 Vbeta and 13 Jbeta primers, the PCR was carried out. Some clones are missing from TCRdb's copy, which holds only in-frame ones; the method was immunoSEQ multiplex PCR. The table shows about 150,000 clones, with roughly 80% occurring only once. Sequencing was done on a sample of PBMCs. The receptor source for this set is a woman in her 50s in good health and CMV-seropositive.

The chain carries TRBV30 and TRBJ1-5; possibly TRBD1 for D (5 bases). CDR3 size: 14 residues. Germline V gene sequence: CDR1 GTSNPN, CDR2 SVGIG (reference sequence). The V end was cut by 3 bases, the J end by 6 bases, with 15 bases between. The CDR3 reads CAWSDLTGSQPQHF. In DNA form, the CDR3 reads TGTGCCTGGAGCGACCTCACAGGCAGTCAGCCCCAGCATTTT.

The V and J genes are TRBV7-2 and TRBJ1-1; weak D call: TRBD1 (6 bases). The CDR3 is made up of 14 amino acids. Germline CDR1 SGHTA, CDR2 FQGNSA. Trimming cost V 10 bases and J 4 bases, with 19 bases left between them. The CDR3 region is CAIRGGLGSTEAFF. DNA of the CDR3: TGTGCCATCAGGGGAGGTCTAGGGAGCACTGAAGCTTTCTTT.

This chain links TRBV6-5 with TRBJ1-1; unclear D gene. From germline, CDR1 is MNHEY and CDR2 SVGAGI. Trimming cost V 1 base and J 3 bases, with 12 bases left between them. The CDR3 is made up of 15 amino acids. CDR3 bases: TGTGCCAGCAGTTACTGGGCAGCCGGTCACACTGAAGCTTTCTTT. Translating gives CASSYWAAGHTEAFF.

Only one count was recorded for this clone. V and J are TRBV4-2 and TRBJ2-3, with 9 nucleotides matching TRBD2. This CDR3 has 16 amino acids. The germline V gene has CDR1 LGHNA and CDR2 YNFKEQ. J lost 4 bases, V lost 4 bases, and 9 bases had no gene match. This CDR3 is CASSPEGLASSDTQYF. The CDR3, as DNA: TGTGCCAGCAGCCCAGAGGGACTAGCTTCATCAGATACGCAGTATTTT.

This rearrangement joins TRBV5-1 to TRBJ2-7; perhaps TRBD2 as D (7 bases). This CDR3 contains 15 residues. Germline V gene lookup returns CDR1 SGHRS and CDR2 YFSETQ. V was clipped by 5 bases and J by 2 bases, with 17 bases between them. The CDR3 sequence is CASRSEGGGAYEQYF. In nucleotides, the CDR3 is TGCGCCAGCAGATCCGAGGGGGGGGGAGCCTACGAGCAGTACTTC.

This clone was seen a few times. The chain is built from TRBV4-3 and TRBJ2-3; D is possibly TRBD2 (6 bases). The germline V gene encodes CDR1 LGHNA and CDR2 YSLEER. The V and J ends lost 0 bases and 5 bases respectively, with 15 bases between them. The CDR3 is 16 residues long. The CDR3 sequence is CASSQDWRAVGDTQYF. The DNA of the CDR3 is TGCGCCAGCAGCCAAGATTGGAGGGCGGTGGGAGATACGCAGTATTTT.

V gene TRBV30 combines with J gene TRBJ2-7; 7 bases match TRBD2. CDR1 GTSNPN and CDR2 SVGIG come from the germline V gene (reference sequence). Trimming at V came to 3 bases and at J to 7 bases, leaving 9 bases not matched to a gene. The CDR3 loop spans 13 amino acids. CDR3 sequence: CAWRASGVGEQYF. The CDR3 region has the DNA TGTGCCTGGAGGGCCAGCGGGGTGGGGGAGCAGTACTTC.

CDR3: CASSDDRGLYGYTF. The CDR3 DNA follows: TGTGCCAGCAGTGACGACAGGGGGCTTTATGGCTACACCTTC. The chain couples TRBV25-1 to TRBJ1-2, with 10 positions matching TRBD1. This CDR3 is 14 amino acids long. The germline V gene encodes CDR1 MGHDK and CDR2 SYGVNS. J lost 5 bases, V lost 3 bases, and 3 bases had no gene match.

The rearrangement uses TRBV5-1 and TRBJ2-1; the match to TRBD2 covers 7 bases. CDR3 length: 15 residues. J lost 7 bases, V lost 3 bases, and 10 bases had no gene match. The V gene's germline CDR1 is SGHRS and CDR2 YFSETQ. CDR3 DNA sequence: TGCGCCAGCAGCTGGGGGAGGGGAGTTACTAATGAGCAGTTCTTC. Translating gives CASSWGRGVTNEQFF.

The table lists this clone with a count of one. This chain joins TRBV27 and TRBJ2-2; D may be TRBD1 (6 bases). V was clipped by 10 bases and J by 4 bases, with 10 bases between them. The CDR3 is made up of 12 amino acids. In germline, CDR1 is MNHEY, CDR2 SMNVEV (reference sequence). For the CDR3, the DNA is TGTGCCACCAGGACAGTCACCGGGGAGCTGTTTTTT. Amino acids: CATRTVTGELFF.

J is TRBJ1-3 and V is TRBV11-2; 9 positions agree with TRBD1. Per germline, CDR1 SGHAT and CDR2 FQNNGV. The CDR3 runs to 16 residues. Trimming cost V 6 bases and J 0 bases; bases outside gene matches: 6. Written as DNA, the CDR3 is TGTGCCAGCAGACACTACAGGGGGCTCTCTGGAAACACCATATATTTT. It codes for CASRHYRGLSGNTIYF.

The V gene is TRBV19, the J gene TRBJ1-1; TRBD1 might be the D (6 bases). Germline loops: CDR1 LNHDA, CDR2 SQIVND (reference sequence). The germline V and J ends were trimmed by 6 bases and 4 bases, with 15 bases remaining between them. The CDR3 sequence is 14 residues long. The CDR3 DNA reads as TGTGCCAGTAGCCCACAGGGTTCGGGCACTGAAGCTTTCTTT. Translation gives CASSPQGSGTEAFF. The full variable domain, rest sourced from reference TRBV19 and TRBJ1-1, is DGGITQSPKYLFRKEGQNVTLSCEQNLNHDAMYWYRQDPGQGLRLIYYSQIVNDFQKGDIAEGYSVSREKKESFPLTVTSAQKNPTAFYLCASSPQGSGTEAFFGQGTRLTVV.

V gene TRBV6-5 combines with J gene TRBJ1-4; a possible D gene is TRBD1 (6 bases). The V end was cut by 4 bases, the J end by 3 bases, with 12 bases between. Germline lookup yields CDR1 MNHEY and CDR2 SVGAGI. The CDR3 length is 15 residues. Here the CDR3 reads CASSLEGTSNEKLFF. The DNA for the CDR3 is TGTGCCAGCAGTTTGGAAGGGACATCTAATGAAAAACTGTTTTTT.

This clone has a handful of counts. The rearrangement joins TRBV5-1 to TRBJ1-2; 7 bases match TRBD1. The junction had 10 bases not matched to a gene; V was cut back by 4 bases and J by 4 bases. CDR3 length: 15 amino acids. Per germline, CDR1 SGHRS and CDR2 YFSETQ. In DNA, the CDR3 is TGCGCCAGCAGCCCCCAAACAGGGGAAGGCTATGGCTACACCTTC. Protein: CASSPQTGEGYGYTF.

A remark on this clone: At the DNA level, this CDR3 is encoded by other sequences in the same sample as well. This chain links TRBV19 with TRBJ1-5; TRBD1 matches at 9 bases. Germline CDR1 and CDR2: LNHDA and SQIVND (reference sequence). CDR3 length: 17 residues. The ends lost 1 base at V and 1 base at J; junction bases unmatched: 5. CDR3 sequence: CASSIVQGARSNQPQHF. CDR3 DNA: TGTGCCAGTAGTATAGTACAGGGGGCGAGGAGCAATCAGCCCCAGCATTTT.

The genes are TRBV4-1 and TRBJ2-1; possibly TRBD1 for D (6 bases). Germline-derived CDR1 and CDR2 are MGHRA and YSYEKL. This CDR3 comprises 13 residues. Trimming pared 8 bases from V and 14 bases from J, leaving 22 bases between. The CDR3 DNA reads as TGCGCCAGCTCCAGGGATCCCGGGAAGGGGGAGTTCTTC. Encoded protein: CASSRDPGKGEFF.

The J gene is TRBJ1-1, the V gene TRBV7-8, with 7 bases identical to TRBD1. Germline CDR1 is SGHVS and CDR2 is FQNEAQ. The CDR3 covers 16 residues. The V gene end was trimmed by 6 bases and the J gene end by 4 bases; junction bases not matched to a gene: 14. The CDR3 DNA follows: TGTGCCAGCAGTCTTACCGCAGGGGGAGTTGGCACTGAAGCTTTCTTT. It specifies CASSLTAGGVGTEAFF.

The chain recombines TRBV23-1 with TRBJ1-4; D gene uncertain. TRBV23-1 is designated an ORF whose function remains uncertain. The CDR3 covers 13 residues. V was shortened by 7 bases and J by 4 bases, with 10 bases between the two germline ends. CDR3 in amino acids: CASIRGNNEKLFF. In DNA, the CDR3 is TGCGCCAGCATTCGGGGAAATAATGAAAAACTGTTTTTT.

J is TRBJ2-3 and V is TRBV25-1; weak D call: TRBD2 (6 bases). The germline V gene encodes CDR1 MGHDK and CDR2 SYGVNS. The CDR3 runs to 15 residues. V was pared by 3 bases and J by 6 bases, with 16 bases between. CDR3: CASSDLGLLGDTQYF. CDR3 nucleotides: TGTGCCAGCAGTGACCTGGGACTGCTGGGGGATACGCAGTATTTT.

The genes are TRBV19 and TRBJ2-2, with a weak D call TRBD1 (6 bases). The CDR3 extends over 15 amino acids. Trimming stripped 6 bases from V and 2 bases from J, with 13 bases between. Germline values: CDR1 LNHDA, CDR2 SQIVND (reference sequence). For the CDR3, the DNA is TGTGCCAGTAGAGTTACAGGGATTAACACCGGGGAGCTGTTTTTT. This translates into CASRVTGINTGELFF.

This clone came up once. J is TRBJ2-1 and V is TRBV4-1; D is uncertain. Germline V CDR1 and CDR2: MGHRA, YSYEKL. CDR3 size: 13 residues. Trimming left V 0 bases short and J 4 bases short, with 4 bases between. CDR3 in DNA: TGCGCCAGCAGCCAAGAGGCTTACAATGAGCAGTTCTTC. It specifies CASSQEAYNEQFF.

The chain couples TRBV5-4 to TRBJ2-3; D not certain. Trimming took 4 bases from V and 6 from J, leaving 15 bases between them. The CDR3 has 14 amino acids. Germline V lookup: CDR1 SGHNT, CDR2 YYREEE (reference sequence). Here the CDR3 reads CASSLPSSKDTQYF. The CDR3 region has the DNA TGTGCCAGCAGCCTGCCCTCTAGTAAGGATACGCAGTATTTT.

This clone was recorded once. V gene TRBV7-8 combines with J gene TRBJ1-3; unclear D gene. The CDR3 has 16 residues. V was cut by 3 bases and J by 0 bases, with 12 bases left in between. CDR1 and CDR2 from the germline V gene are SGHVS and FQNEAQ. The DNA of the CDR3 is TGTGCCAGCAGCTTTGTTGAGGGCTACTCTGGAAACACCATATATTTT. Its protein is CASSFVEGYSGNTIYF.

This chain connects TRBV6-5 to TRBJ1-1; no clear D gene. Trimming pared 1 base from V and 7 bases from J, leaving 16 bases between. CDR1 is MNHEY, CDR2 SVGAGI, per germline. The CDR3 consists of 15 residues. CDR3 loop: CASSYFVGGSLEAFF. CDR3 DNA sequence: TGTGCCAGCAGTTACTTCGTGGGAGGGAGCCTTGAAGCTTTCTTT.

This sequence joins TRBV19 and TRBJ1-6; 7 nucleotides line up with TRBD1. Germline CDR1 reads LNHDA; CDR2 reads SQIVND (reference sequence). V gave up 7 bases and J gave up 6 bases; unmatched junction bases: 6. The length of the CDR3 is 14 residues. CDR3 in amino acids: CASTLTGSNSPLHF. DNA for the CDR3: TGTGCCAGTACCCTGACAGGGAGTAATTCACCCCTCCACTTT.

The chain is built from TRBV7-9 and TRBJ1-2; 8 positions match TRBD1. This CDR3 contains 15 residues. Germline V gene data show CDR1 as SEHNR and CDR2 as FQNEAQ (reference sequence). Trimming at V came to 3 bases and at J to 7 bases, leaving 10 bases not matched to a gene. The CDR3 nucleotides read TGTGCCAGCAGCTTGAGCACCGGGACAGGCCCTGGCTACACCTTC. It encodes CASSLSTGTGPGYTF.

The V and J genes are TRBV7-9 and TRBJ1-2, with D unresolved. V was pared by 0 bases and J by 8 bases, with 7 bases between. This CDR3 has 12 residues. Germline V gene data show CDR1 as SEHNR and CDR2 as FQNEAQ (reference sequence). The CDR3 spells CASSLAAEGYTF. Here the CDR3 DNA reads TGTGCCAGCAGCTTAGCGGCGGAAGGCTACACCTTC.

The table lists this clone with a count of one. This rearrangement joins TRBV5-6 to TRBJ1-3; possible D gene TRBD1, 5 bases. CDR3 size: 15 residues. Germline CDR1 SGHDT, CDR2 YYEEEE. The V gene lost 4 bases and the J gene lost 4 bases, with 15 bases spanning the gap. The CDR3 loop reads CASSTGGGGGNTIYF. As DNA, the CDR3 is TGTGCCAGCAGCACGGGGGGAGGAGGAGGAAACACCATATATTTT.

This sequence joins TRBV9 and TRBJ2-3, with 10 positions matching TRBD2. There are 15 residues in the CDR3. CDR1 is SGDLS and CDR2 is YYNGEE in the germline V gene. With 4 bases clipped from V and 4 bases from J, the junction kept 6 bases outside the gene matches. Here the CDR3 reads CASSFSGGDSDTQYF. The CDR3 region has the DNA TGTGCCAGCAGCTTCAGCGGGGGGGATTCAGATACGCAGTATTTT.